The 31 T cell receptor beta chains reported below all come from one sample, sequenced in a study of early T cells in non-severe SARS-CoV-2 infection. TCRdb fed the 5' RACE reads into MiXCR, producing one record per CDR3 protein. The sample has fewer than 35,000 distinct CDR3 sequences, over 9% seen once; the top ten hold about 13%. Sequenced material: whole blood. The receptor set was obtained from an adult who was a healthcare worker with PCR-confirmed SARS-CoV-2 infection or an uninfected control (not recorded which).

This clonotype came up many times. This rearrangement joins TRBV6-2 or TRBV6-3 to TRBJ1-5; D is uncertain. Germline CDR1 MNHEY, CDR2 SVGEGT. CDR3 length: 16 amino acids. Deletions cut 6 bases from V and 5 bases from J, with 20 bases between. The CDR3 reads CASRAVKGMRDQPQHF. CDR3 DNA: TGTGCCAGCAGGGCGGTCAAAGGTATGAGGGATCAGCCCCAGCATTTT.

The chain combines TRBV6-2 or TRBV6-3 with TRBJ2-7, with TRBD1 matching over 9 bases. The CDR3 extends over 19 amino acids. Germline V gene sequence: CDR1 MNHEY, CDR2 SVGEGT. V dropped 7 bases and J dropped 0; count of bases not matched to a gene: 19. CDR3 sequence reads: CASKTTGTGTLSSSYEQYF. The CDR3 DNA reads as TGTGCCAGCAAGACCACCGGGACAGGGACCCTATCCAGCTCCTACGAGCAGTACTTC.

The genes are TRBV10-1 and TRBJ2-3; 8 bases agree with TRBD1. The CDR3 covers 13 residues. Germline values: CDR1 WNHNN, CDR2 SYGVQD (reference sequence). V lost 6 bases, J lost 2 bases, and 1 base stayed unmatched. CDR3 amino acids: CASRDRATDTQYF. CDR3 nucleotide sequence: TGCGCCAGCAGGGACAGGGCCACAGATACGCAGTATTTT.

This clonotype showed up many times. The chain uses TRBV10-3 and TRBJ1-2; D is unresolved. CDR3 length: 13 amino acids. CDR1 is ENHRY, CDR2 SYGVKD, per germline. Trimming took off 2 bases at V and 6 bases at J, with 10 bases between the two ends. DNA for the CDR3: TGTGCCATCAGTGAGGGGAAGGATGATGGCTACACCTTC. It encodes CAISEGKDDGYTF.

This clonotype was counted ten times or more. The chain joins TRBV6-2 or TRBV6-3 to TRBJ2-7; a weak D match, TRBD2 (5 bases). The germline V gene encodes CDR1 MNHEY and CDR2 SVGEGT. The CDR3 loop spans 11 amino acids. Trimming left V 8 bases short and J 5 bases short, with 10 bases between. The CDR3, as DNA: TGTGCCAGCGCGTTGGGAGACGAGCAGTACTTC. This sequence encodes CASALGDEQYF.

This clonotype was counted a few times. This chain connects TRBV7-2 to TRBJ1-6; D remains unclear. The CDR3 spans 16 residues. Trimming removed 4 bases from V and 1 base from J, with 11 bases in between. From germline, CDR1 is SGHTA and CDR2 FQGNSA. The chain's CDR3 is CASSSRRGSYNSPLHF. In DNA, the CDR3 is TGTGCCAGCAGCTCCCGACGAGGGTCCTATAATTCACCCCTCCACTTT. Drawing the rest from reference TRBV7-2 and TRBJ1-6, the complete variable domain is GAGVSQSPSNKVTEKGKDVELRCDPISGHTALYWYRQSLGQGLEFLIYFQGNSAPDKSGLPSDRFSAERTGGSVSTLTIQRTQQEDSAVYLCASSSRRGSYNSPLHFGNGTRLTVT.

The CDR3 is CASSLGGSGYTGELFF. In DNA, the CDR3 is TGTGCCAGCAGCTTGGGGGGTAGCGGTTACACCGGGGAGCTGTTTTTT. V usage is TRBV5-4 and J usage is TRBJ2-2; perhaps TRBD2 as D (6 bases). Trimming cost V 0 bases and J 3 bases, with 12 bases left between them. CDR3 length: 16 residues. The germline V gene encodes CDR1 SGHNT and CDR2 YYREEE (reference sequence).

This clonotype appeared many times. V usage is TRBV18 and J usage is TRBJ1-1; unclear D gene. The CDR3 extends over 15 amino acids. CDR1 is KGHSH, CDR2 LQKENI, per germline. Deletions cut 1 base from V and 5 bases from J, with 14 bases between. The CDR3: CASSPLGNPGTEAFF. CDR3 coding DNA: TGTGCCAGCTCACCACTGGGCAACCCGGGGACTGAAGCTTTCTTT.

This clonotype was counted between two and nine times. The gene calls are TRBV11-3 and TRBJ2-2; D gene unclear. Trimming took off 3 bases at V and 6 bases at J, with 8 bases between the two ends. Germline assignment: CDR1 SGHNT and CDR2 YENEEA. This CDR3 region has 13 residues. The CDR3 nucleotides read TGTGCCAGCAGCTTCGGGTGGGCCGGGGAGCTGTTTTTT. This encodes CASSFGWAGELFF.

This clonotype was observed many times. The gene calls are TRBV6-4 and TRBJ2-1, with D possibly TRBD2 on 7 matching bases. V was pared by 2 bases and J by 7 bases, with 15 bases between. Germline loops: CDR1 MRHNA, CDR2 SNTAGT. The CDR3 runs 15 residues. The CDR3 DNA follows: TGTGCCAGCAGTGACATGGCGGGGGCGTTTAATGAGCAGTTCTTC. Its protein product is CASSDMAGAFNEQFF.

This clonotype was picked up many times. The rearrangement uses TRBV3-1 and TRBJ2-4; tentative D call: TRBD2 (5 bases). CDR1 LGHDT and CDR2 YNNKEL come from the germline V gene (reference sequence). This CDR3 has 14 residues. Deletions cut 3 bases from V and 1 base from J, with 7 bases between. As DNA, the CDR3 is TGTGCCAGCAGCCAGGGAGTGGCCAAAAACATTCAGTACTTC. Its translation: CASSQGVAKNIQYF.

The chain is built from TRBV7-3 and TRBJ1-4, with TRBD1 matching over 7 bases. The trim removed 4 bases at V and 7 bases at J, leaving 6 bases unmatched. The CDR3 has 14 residues. CDR1 and CDR2 (germline): SGHTA, FQGTGA. The DNA of the CDR3 is TGTGCCAGCAGCTCATTGGACAGGCCTGAAAAACTGTTTTTT. This translates into CASSSLDRPEKLFF.

Many counts were recorded for this clonotype. This chain uses TRBV14 with TRBJ1-1; no clear D gene. V lost 1 base and J lost 6, with 9 bases in between. CDR3 length equals 13 residues. CDR1 and CDR2 from the germline V gene are SGHDN and FVKESK. This CDR3 reads CASSQVTAAEAFF. In DNA form, the CDR3 reads TGTGCCAGCAGCCAAGTCACTGCGGCTGAAGCTTTCTTT.

The V and J genes are TRBV7-8 and TRBJ1-5; a possible D gene is TRBD1 (5 bases). Looked up from germline, CDR1 is SGHVS and CDR2 is FQNEAQ. This CDR3 contains 14 residues. The V and J ends lost 1 base and 4 bases respectively, with 8 bases between them. Written as DNA, the CDR3 is TGTGCCAGCAGCTTAGGGGCAGGGAATCAGCCCCAGCATTTT. Translated: CASSLGAGNQPQHF.

The chain carries TRBV25-1 and TRBJ2-7; D is perhaps TRBD1 or TRBD2 (5 bases each). The CDR3 loop spans 14 amino acids. Germline values: CDR1 MGHDK, CDR2 SYGVNS. With 3 bases removed from V and 4 bases from J, the gap between germline ends came to 13 bases. This chain's CDR3 is CASSDMGEEYEQYF. The CDR3 DNA is TGTGCCAGCAGTGACATGGGGGAAGAGTACGAGCAGTACTTC.

This clonotype rates as medium-sized. This rearrangement joins TRBV7-2 to TRBJ2-7; 11 bases line up with TRBD2. Germline V gives CDR1 SGHTA, CDR2 FQGNSA. Trimming at V came to 3 bases and at J to 1 base, leaving 2 bases not matched to a gene. The length of the CDR3 is 15 residues. CDR3 in DNA: TGTGCCAGCAGCTTGGGACTAGCGGCGTCCTACGAGCAGTACTTC. It encodes CASSLGLAASYEQYF.

This clonotype was counted ten times or more. This chain uses TRBV4-1 with TRBJ2-2; 10 bases fit TRBD1. The V and J ends lost 0 bases and 9 bases, in that order; junction bases with no gene match: 16. There are 19 residues in the CDR3. Germline lookup yields CDR1 MGHRA and CDR2 YSYEKL. CDR3 sequence: CASSQDPGAADRGYWELFF. CDR3 DNA: TGCGCCAGCAGCCAAGACCCTGGGGCCGCGGACAGGGGGTATTGGGAGCTGTTTTTT.

The rearrangement joins TRBV20-1 to TRBJ2-7; 9 bases line up with TRBD1. Germline V lookup: CDR1 DFQATT, CDR2 SNEGSKA (reference sequence). CDR3 size: 16 residues. The V segment lost 0 bases and the J segment 0 bases; nucleotides outside the gene matches: 6. The CDR3 nucleotides are TGCAGTGCTAGAGATGCCGGGACAGGGAGCTCCTACGAGCAGTACTTC. Translation gives CSARDAGTGSSYEQYF.

At least ten counts were recorded for this clonotype. The V gene is TRBV11-2, the J gene TRBJ2-7; D could derive from TRBD1 or TRBD2 (6 bases each). This CDR3 comprises 15 residues. From germline, CDR1 is SGHAT and CDR2 FQNNGV. V lost 5 bases and J 1 base, leaving 15 bases between the germline ends. CDR3 in DNA: TGTGCCAGCAGCCGAGGGGGGCCGGAATCCTACGAGCAGTACTTC. Protein: CASSRGGPESYEQYF. Full variable domain (outside the CDR3, taken from reference TRBV11-2 and TRBJ2-7): EAGVAQSPRYKIIEKRQSVAFWCNPISGHATLYWYQQILGQGPKLLIQFQNNGVVDDSQLPKDRFSAERLKGVDSTLKIQPAKLEDSAVYLCASSRGGPESYEQYFGPGTRLTVT.

The V gene is TRBV29-1, the J gene TRBJ2-7; 8 bases are shared with TRBD1. The ends lost 0 bases at V and 3 bases at J; junction bases unmatched: 7. The CDR3 has 15 residues. The V gene's germline CDR1 is SQVTM and CDR2 ANQGSEA. The CDR3 region is CSVEDRGQVLYEQYF. CDR3 in DNA: TGCAGCGTTGAAGATAGGGGACAGGTCCTCTACGAGCAGTACTTC.

This clonotype has a count of ten or more. The V call is TRBV5-5, the J call TRBJ2-7; D gene uncertain. Trimming shortened V by 0 bases and J by 6 bases, and 16 bases separated the two germline ends. CDR3 size: 15 residues. Germline values: CDR1 SGHKS, CDR2 YYEKEE (reference sequence). The CDR3 sequence is CASSLVTDTVGEQYF. The DNA for the CDR3 is TGTGCCAGCAGCTTGGTAACAGACACGGTAGGCGAGCAGTACTTC.

In this sample, this clonotype turned up many times. The chain joins TRBV6-6 to TRBJ2-7, with D unresolved. The CDR3 runs to 11 residues. Germline CDR1 reads MNHNY; CDR2 reads SVGAGI (reference sequence). V dropped 0 bases and J dropped 6 bases, with 3 bases sitting between them. The CDR3 DNA sequence: TGTGCCAGCAGTTACTCGGGCGAGCAGTACTTC. Encoded protein: CASSYSGEQYF.

This clonotype has a count of ten or more. This chain uses TRBV4-3 with TRBJ1-4; the D gene is possibly TRBD1 (5 bases). Germline CDR1 LGHNA, CDR2 YSLEER. The CDR3 runs to 16 residues. Trimming removed 3 bases at V and 0 bases at J, with 11 bases between. CDR3 protein: CASSQLLGPTNEKLFF. For the CDR3, the DNA is TGCGCCAGCAGCCAGTTATTGGGACCAACTAATGAAAAACTGTTTTTT.

This clonotype occurred many times. The CDR3, as DNA: TGTGCCAGCAGCCCCGGGCCACCTAACACCGGGGAGCTGTTTTTT. This gives the protein CASSPGPPNTGELFF. The chain uses TRBV5-6 and TRBJ2-2, with unresolved D. CDR3 size: 15 residues. V lost 4 bases and J 2 bases, leaving 12 bases between the germline ends. Germline lookup yields CDR1 SGHDT and CDR2 YYEEEE.

This clonotype was counted many times. The chain carries TRBV7-2 and TRBJ1-5, with D tentatively TRBD1 (6 bases). The germline gives CDR1 SGHTA, CDR2 FQGNSA. CDR3 length: 13 amino acids. The V and J ends lost 5 bases and 5 bases respectively, with 10 bases between them. The CDR3 spells CASSPGADQPQHF. The DNA of the CDR3 is TGTGCCAGCAGCCCAGGGGCAGATCAGCCCCAGCATTTT.

This clonotype showed up many times. The chain links TRBV7-9 to TRBJ1-2; tentative D call: TRBD1 (5 bases). The CDR3 extends over 15 amino acids. V was clipped by 2 bases and J by 4 bases, with 14 bases between them. Per germline, CDR1 SEHNR and CDR2 FQNEAQ (reference sequence). The CDR3 DNA sequence: TGTGCCAGCAGCTTACCAGGGTACCCCATCTATGGCTACACCTTC. Translating gives CASSLPGYPIYGYTF.

This clonotype was counted ten times or more. The chain uses TRBV7-6 and TRBJ1-2; the D is unclear. The CDR3 spans 13 residues. Germline V CDR1 and CDR2: SGHVS, FNYEAQ. Trimming removed 8 bases at V and 2 bases at J, with 12 bases between. CDR3 DNA sequence: TGTGCCAGCTCGGCCCTCGGGAACTATGGCTACACCTTC. This sequence encodes CASSALGNYGYTF.

This clonotype was found many times. The rearrangement uses TRBV5-4 and TRBJ1-2; no clear D. Trimming removed 3 bases at V and 4 bases at J, with 10 bases between. Germline loops: CDR1 SGHNT, CDR2 YYREEE (reference sequence). CDR3 size: 13 residues. CDR3 sequence reads: CASSSDGRYGYTF. CDR3 sequence (DNA): TGTGCCAGCAGCTCAGACGGCCGCTATGGCTACACCTTC.

This clonotype was observed many times. This chain joins TRBV7-2 and TRBJ1-4, with D tentatively TRBD1 (5 bases). The V end was cut by 5 bases, the J end by 7 bases, with 14 bases between. Germline assignment: CDR1 SGHTA and CDR2 FQGNSA. There are 14 residues in the CDR3. The CDR3 DNA sequence: TGTGCCAGCAGCCCGGGACCGGCGCCTGAAAAACTGTTTTTT. It codes for CASSPGPAPEKLFF.

This clonotype was observed at least ten times. V is TRBV20-1 and J is TRBJ1-4; D not certain. Germline-derived CDR1 and CDR2 are DFQATT and SNEGSKA (reference sequence). CDR3 size: 16 residues. V dropped 2 bases and J dropped 8 bases, with 21 bases sitting between them. CDR3 nucleotide sequence: TGCAGTGCTAGACCCCTCTCCCCAGGTGCCGGGGAAAAACTGTTTTTT. This codes for CSARPLSPGAGEKLFF.

This chain connects TRBV2 to TRBJ2-1; D might be TRBD1 (7 bases). V was shortened by 1 base and J by 4 bases, with 11 bases between the two germline ends. Germline-derived CDR1 and CDR2 are SNHLY and FYNNEI. This CDR3 is 15 amino acids long. The CDR3: CASSEVRGAYNEQFF. The CDR3 nucleotides are TGTGCCAGCAGTGAAGTCAGGGGGGCATACAATGAGCAGTTCTTC.